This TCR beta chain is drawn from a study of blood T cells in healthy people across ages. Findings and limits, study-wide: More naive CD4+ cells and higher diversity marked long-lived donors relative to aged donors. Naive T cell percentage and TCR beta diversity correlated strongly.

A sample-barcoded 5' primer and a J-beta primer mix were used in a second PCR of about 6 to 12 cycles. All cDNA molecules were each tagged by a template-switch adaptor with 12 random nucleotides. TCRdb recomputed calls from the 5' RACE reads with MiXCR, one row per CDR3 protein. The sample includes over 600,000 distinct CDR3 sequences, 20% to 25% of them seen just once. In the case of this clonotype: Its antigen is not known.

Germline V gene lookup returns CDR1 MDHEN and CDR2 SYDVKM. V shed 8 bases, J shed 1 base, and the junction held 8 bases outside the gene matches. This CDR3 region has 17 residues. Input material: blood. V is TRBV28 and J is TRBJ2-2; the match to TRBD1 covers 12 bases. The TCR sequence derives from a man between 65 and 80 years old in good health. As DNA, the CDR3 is TGTGCCAGCTGGGACAGGGGGCGGGGATTGAACACCGGGGAGCTGTTTTTT. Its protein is CASWDRGRGLNTGELFF.